Shown below are 27 T cell receptor beta chains from a single sample sequenced in a study of tumor-infiltrating lymphocytes in primary liver carcinoma (dated by TCRdb to about 2017). Total RNA and DNA were co-extracted without cell sorting from around 20-30 mg of bulk tissue using the AllPrep DNA/RNA mini kit. Reads for this sample came from an Illumina HiSeq 2500. Using a constant-region primer and ProtoScript II reverse transcriptase, TCRbeta-specific cDNA was reverse-transcribed from around 500 ng total RNA. The TCRbeta libraries were prepared through three rounds of nested multiplex PCR following a slightly modified ARM-PCR procedure. Each of the first two PCR rounds ran for about 10 cycles and used multiplex TRBV1-TRBV30 forward primers together with a Cbeta reverse primer. TCRdb took the public reads, trimmed them with fastp at Q25, ran MiXCR for clone calling and kept in-frame beta chains. Records with the same CDR3 protein are collapsed into one entry carrying the most frequent genes and DNA. The sample records approximately 74,000 distinct CDR3 sequences, 71% of which are singletons. The ten most abundant clones make up roughly 15% of the sample.

The material sequenced was liver tumor tissue from sampling region 4. Per the publication, the cell subset or site label means: tumor region T4, right-lateral pole. The receptors derive from a woman aged 60-75 years with primary liver carcinoma and hepatitis B virus infection.

Turning to this clonotype: The CDR3 ends on some other residue instead of the conserved phenylalanine or tryptophan, so this is likely a read error. The chain joins TRBV29-1 to TRBJ2-1; D may be TRBD2 (6 bases). The CDR3 extends over 15 amino acids. Per germline, CDR1 SQVTM and CDR2 ANQGSEA. The CDR3 loop is CNVAVTPRGGREQFL. The CDR3, as DNA: TGCAACGTTGCTGTCACTCCACGGGGAGGTCGGGAGCAGTTCCTC.

The V and J genes are TRBV6-1 and TRBJ2-3; D unclear. V shed 8 bases and J shed 0 bases, with 15 bases lying between them. Per the germline V gene, CDR1 is MNHNS and CDR2 is SASEGT. The CDR3 contains 15 residues. CDR3 in amino acids: CASSEGPTSTDTQYF. DNA of the CDR3: TGTGCCAGCTCTGAAGGGCCAACTAGCACAGATACGCAGTATTTT.

V is TRBV9 and J is TRBJ2-3; D uncertain. The germline V gene has CDR1 SGDLS and CDR2 YYNGEE. V lost 0 bases to trimming and J lost 2 bases, with 10 bases between them. This CDR3 contains 15 residues. The CDR3 spells CASSVGVVATDTQYF. The CDR3 DNA reads as TGTGCCAGCAGCGTAGGGGTAGTCGCCACAGATACGCAGTATTTT.

As to this clonotype: One end of the junction varies from germline; a read error may be responsible. This chain connects TRBV5-6 to TRBJ2-1, with TRBD2 matching 8 bases. The CDR3 is 14 residues long. CDR1 is SGHDT, CDR2 YYEEEE, per germline. In nucleotides, the CDR3 is TGTGCCAGCAGCATCACCGGGACTAGGAATGAACAGTTCTTC. Translated: CASSITGTRNEQFF. Drawing the rest from reference TRBV5-6 and TRBJ2-1, the complete variable domain is DAGVTQSPTHLIKTRGQQVTLRCSPKSGHDTVSWYQQALGQGPQFIFQYYEEEERQRGNFPDRFSGHQFPNYSSELNVNALLLGDSALYLCASSITGTRNEQFFGPGTRLTVL.

Note on this clonotype: The CDR3 ends on some other residue instead of the conserved phenylalanine or tryptophan, so this is likely a read error. The chain is built from TRBV28 and TRBJ2-2; D perhaps matches TRBD1 (5 bases). CDR1 is MDHEN and CDR2 is SYDVKM in the germline V gene. The CDR3 sequence is 15 residues long. Trimming removed 2 bases from V and 4 bases from J, with 11 bases in between. CDR3 sequence reads: CASSLAGSSTGELFH. The CDR3 nucleotides read TGTGCCAGCAGTTTAGCAGGGTCGAGCACCGGGGAGCTGTTTCAT.

Concerning this clonotype itself: It may be a read error: a sequence one base away is much more abundant. This chain joins TRBV28 and TRBJ2-2; no firm D call. CDR1 and CDR2 (germline): MDHEN, SYDVKM. The CDR3 is 12 residues long. The CDR3 DNA reads TGTGGCAGCAGTAAGATGAGTCGGGAGCTGTTTTTT. Translated: CGSSKMSRELFF.

The chain joins TRBV29-1 to TRBJ2-3; perhaps TRBD2 as D (6 bases). Per germline, CDR1 SQVTM and CDR2 ANQGSEA. CDR3 length: 12 amino acids. The germline V and J ends were trimmed by 3 bases and 13 bases, with 17 bases remaining between them. CDR3 sequence: CSVEAASEVEYF. The DNA of the CDR3 is TGCAGCGTTGAGGCCGCTAGCGAAGTAGAGTATTTT.

Regarding this clonotype: Since a much larger clone is just one base distant, this may be a read error. V is TRBV5-1 and J is TRBJ2-4; no reliable D call. V was shortened by 2 bases and J by 3 bases, with 18 bases between the two germline ends. CDR1 is SGHRS and CDR2 is YFSETQ in the germline V gene. The CDR3 spans 17 residues. CDR3 loop: CASSLSTSDAVKNIQYF. The CDR3 DNA reads as TGCGCCAGCAGCTTATCTACAAGTGATGCGGTCAAAAACATTCAGTACTTC.

The table lists this clonotype with many counts. The conserved phenylalanine or tryptophan normally closing the CDR3 is absent here, so this likely arose from a read error. The chain is built from TRBV6-6 and TRBJ2-6, with 8 bases matching TRBD1. This CDR3 comprises 15 residues. V trimming: 6 bases; J trimming: 2 bases; junction bases outside the gene matches: 3. Germline V lookup: CDR1 MNHNY, CDR2 SVGAGI (reference sequence). As DNA, the CDR3 is TGTGCCAGCAGCCTACAGGGGGCTGGGGCCAACGTCCTGACTTCC. It is translated as CASSLQGAGANVLTS.

Concerning this clonotype: One junction end does not reproduce the germline sequence, and a read error may be involved. This rearrangement joins TRBV7-8 to TRBJ2-1; tentative D call: TRBD2 (5 bases). This CDR3 is built from 15 residues. Germline CDR1 SGHVS, CDR2 FQNEAQ. CDR3 nucleotide sequence: TGTGCCAGCAGCTTGGAGCGGAGCTCCTACAAGGAGCAGTTCTTC. Residues: CASSLERSSYKEQFF.

Turning to this clonotype: Compared with germline, one end of the junction differs, possibly owing to a read error. The J gene is TRBJ2-5, the V gene TRBV11-2, with TRBD1 matching over 9 bases. The germline CDR1 and CDR2 sequences are SGHAT and FQNNGV. The CDR3 runs 15 residues. Here the CDR3 reads CAGSLRTGEGETQYF. The CDR3 DNA sequence: TGTGCCGGCAGCTTAAGGACAGGGGAAGGGGAGACACAGTACTTC.

This clonotype was seen just once. One end of the junction does not line up with germline, which may come from a read error. This rearrangement joins TRBV29-1 to TRBJ1-1; D unresolved. The CDR3 is made up of 15 amino acids. Germline V gene data show CDR1 as SQVTM and CDR2 as ANQGSEA. The DNA for the CDR3 is TGCAGCGTTTTTTCTTTCAAGGGTAAGAACACAGAAGCTTTCTTT. Its protein is CSVFSFKGKNTEAFF.

This clonotype was counted at least ten times. The chain carries TRBV29-1 and TRBJ1-2, with D possibly matching TRBD1 (5 bases). The CDR3 is 12 residues long. The germline V gene has CDR1 SQVTM and CDR2 ANQGSEA. V was trimmed by 7 bases and J by 6 bases, leaving 15 bases between them. The CDR3 bases are TGCAGCGCCGAGGTCCAGGGTCATGGCTACACCTTC. Its translation is CSAEVQGHGYTF.

In the case of this clonotype: The conserved closing phenylalanine or tryptophan is absent in this CDR3, likely reflecting a read error. The chain carries TRBV11-2 and TRBJ1-2; no clear D gene. Germline V lookup: CDR1 SGHAT, CDR2 FQNNGV. There are 14 residues in the CDR3. The CDR3 nucleotides are TGTGCCAGCGGCTTTTCGCAGGCTAACTATGGCTACACCTCC. Translation: CASGFSQANYGYTS.

Comments on this clonotype: Sequence at one end of the junction differs from germline and may be a read error. The chain employs TRBV5-6 and TRBJ2-1, with 10 positions matching TRBD2. The CDR3 is made up of 15 amino acids. The germline V gene encodes CDR1 SGHDT and CDR2 YYEEEE. This CDR3 reads CASSLLGLADNEQSF. The CDR3 region has the DNA TGTGCCAGCAGCTTGCTAGGACTAGCGGACAATGAGCAGTCCTTC. Looking up the rest from reference TRBV5-6 and TRBJ2-1 gives the full variable domain: DAGVTQSPTHLIKTRGQQVTLRCSPKSGHDTVSWYQQALGQGPQFIFQYYEEEERQRGNFPDRFSGHQFPNYSSELNVNALLLGDSALYLCASSLLGLADNEQSFGPGTRLTVL.

The gene calls are TRBV2 and TRBJ2-5; possibly TRBD2 for D (5 bases). Germline CDR1 SNHLY, CDR2 FYNNEI. The CDR3 totals 16 residues. Trimming left V 3 bases short and J 0 bases short, with 14 bases between. The chain's CDR3 is CASSEGRAHNQETQYF. For the CDR3, the DNA is TGTGCCAGCAGTGAGGGGAGAGCACACAACCAAGAGACCCAGTACTTC. The whole variable domain, remainder taken from reference TRBV2 and TRBJ2-5, is EPEVTQTPSHQVTQMGQEVILRCVPISNHLYFYWYRQILGQKVEFLVSFYNNEISEKSEIFDDQFSVERPDGSNFTLKIRSTKLEDSAMYFCASSEGRAHNQETQYFGPGTRLLVL.

As regards this clonotype: The junction departs from the called germline gene at one end, perhaps through a read error. The CDR3 protein is CASSAAEGGHYEQYF. CDR3 bases: TGTGCCAGCAGCGCGGCGGAGGGAGGGCACTACGAGCAGTACTTT. The chain couples TRBV6-5 to TRBJ2-7; 7 bases map to TRBD2. The CDR3 is 15 residues long. Germline CDR1 is MNHEY and CDR2 is SVGAGI.

This clonotype was counted between two and nine times. Being one base from a much bigger clone, this may be a read error. The chain carries TRBV6-1 and TRBJ2-7, with D possibly being TRBD2 (7 bases). The ends were cut back, 3 bases at V and 6 bases at J, with 18 bases in the middle. CDR1 and CDR2 (germline): MNHNS, SASEGT. This CDR3 region has 15 residues. Here the CDR3 reads CASSEEDGGACEQYF. The CDR3 DNA sequence: TGTGCCAGCAGTGAGGAGGATGGGGGGGCCTGCGAGCAGTACTTC.

To note about this clonotype: Relative to the germline gene, one junction end is altered; a read error may explain this. The rearrangement links TRBV11-2 to TRBJ2-7; no definite D call. CDR1 and CDR2 (germline): SGHAT, FQNNGV. There are 16 residues in the CDR3. The CDR3 DNA is TGTGCCAGTAGCTCCTTAAGCCCCGGGTTCACCTACGAGCAGTACTTC. It translates to CASSSLSPGFTYEQYF.

This chain links TRBV5-6 with TRBJ2-5, with TRBD2 matching 13 bases. The junction had 7 bases not matched to a gene; V was cut back by 1 base and J by 4 bases. CDR1 and CDR2 from the germline V gene are SGHDT and YYEEEE. The CDR3 spans 17 residues. The CDR3 is CASSLNTGLAGAETQYF. CDR3 nucleotide sequence: TGTGCCAGCAGCTTGAATACCGGACTAGCGGGGGCAGAGACCCAGTACTTC.

On this clonotype: A read error may produce the germline difference seen at one junction end. V usage is TRBV10-1 and J usage is TRBJ2-2, with a weak D call TRBD2 (6 bases). Germline CDR1 is WNHNN and CDR2 is SYGVQD (reference sequence). This CDR3 region has 15 residues. CDR3 DNA sequence: TGCGCCAGCAGTGGGGACTTCCCGAACACCGGGGAGCTGCTTTTT. Translated: CASSGDFPNTGELLF.

The V and J genes are TRBV11-2 and TRBJ2-3, with 8 bases identical to TRBD2. V shed 7 bases, J shed 4 bases, and the junction held 10 bases outside the gene matches. The V gene's germline CDR1 is SGHAT and CDR2 FQNNGV. This CDR3 is 15 amino acids long. CDR3 in amino acids: CASNPGLEGPDTQYF. The CDR3 bases are TGTGCCAGCAATCCGGGACTAGAGGGACCAGATACGCAGTATTTT. Combining the CDR3 with reference TRBV11-2 and TRBJ2-3 gives the whole variable domain EAGVAQSPRYKIIEKRQSVAFWCNPISGHATLYWYQQILGQGPKLLIQFQNNGVVDDSQLPKDRFSAERLKGVDSTLKIQPAKLEDSAVYLCASNPGLEGPDTQYFGPGTRLTVL.

This clonotype was seen a handful of times. This chain joins TRBV29-1 and TRBJ1-5; D remains ambiguous. The germline V gene has CDR1 SQVTM and CDR2 ANQGSEA. This CDR3 has 13 amino acids. V was clipped by 8 bases and J by 7 bases, with 18 bases between them. Written as DNA, the CDR3 is TGCAGCCTTGGGTGTGCCTCCCGCCAGCCCCAGCATTTT. Its protein product is CSLGCASRQPQHF.

V and J are TRBV20-1 and TRBJ2-3; 11 bases line up with TRBD1. Germline assignment: CDR1 DFQATT and CDR2 SNEGSKA (reference sequence). This CDR3 spans 15 amino acids. V lost 6 bases and J lost 5; bases outside the gene matches: 10. The CDR3 bases are TGCAGTGCAAATCCGGGACAGGGGGGTCGAGATACGCAGTATTTT. Residues: CSANPGQGGRDTQYF.

The V and J genes are TRBV28 and TRBJ2-2, with TRBD2 matching over 7 bases. The CDR3 runs to 12 residues. J lost 8 bases, V lost 6 bases, and 3 bases had no gene match. Germline CDR1 is MDHEN and CDR2 is SYDVKM. CDR3 sequence: CASSGTTGELFF. DNA for the CDR3: TGTGCCAGCAGCGGGACTACTGGGGAGCTGTTTTTT.

The chain has TRBV14 and TRBJ1-1; 7 nucleotides agree with TRBD1. Germline V lookup: CDR1 SGHDN, CDR2 FVKESK. The length of the CDR3 is 15 residues. The V segment lost 4 bases and the J segment 12 bases; nucleotides outside the gene matches: 17. The CDR3 reads CASSPRQGLYTETFF. The CDR3, as DNA: TGTGCCAGCAGCCCTCGACAGGGACTTTACACCGAAACTTTCTTT.

To note about this clonotype: An end of the junction does not agree with germline; a read error may underlie this. The chain has TRBV6-5 and TRBJ2-1; 7 positions agree with TRBD2. Germline assignment: CDR1 MNHEY and CDR2 SVGAGI. This CDR3 contains 13 residues. The CDR3 sequence: CASSHGLDGEQSF. In DNA form, the CDR3 reads TGTGCCAGCAGTCACGGACTAGACGGTGAGCAGTCCTTT.